A selection of T cell receptor beta chains follows, all from one sample in a study of cytomegalovirus exposure and HLA in healthy donors. TCRdb keeps only in-frame clones here, not all; method: immunoSEQ multiplex PCR. This sample's clone table lists 100,000 or so clones. Sequenced material: PBMCs. Source of these receptors: a woman aged 25 to 39 in good health and CMV-seronegative. Each CDR3 is given with its conserved first and last residue. A D gene is named only where the DNA matches it firmly.

CASSASNTGELFF	TGTGCCAGCAGCGCGTCGAACACCGGGGAGCTGTTTTTT	TRBV9	NA	TRBJ2-2
CATSRVFRDSPLHF	TGTGCCACCAGCAGGGTTTTCAGGGATTCACCCCTCCACTTT	TRBV15	NA	TRBJ1-6
CASSAQGQSTDTQYF	TGTGCCAGCAGCGCACAGGGGCAAAGCACAGATACGCAGTATTTT	TRBV5-5	TRBD1	TRBJ2-3
CASSLQGPNEKLFF	TGTGCCAGCAGTCTACAGGGGCCGAATGAAAAACTGTTTTTT	TRBV2	TRBD1	TRBJ1-4
CASSPGTAYEQYF	TGCGCCAGCAGCCCCGGGACAGCGTACGAGCAGTACTTC	TRBV5-1	TRBD1	TRBJ2-7
CASSDSDRGSGANVLTF	TGTGCCAGCAGCGACTCGGACAGGGGCTCTGGGGCCAACGTCCTGACTTTC	TRBV9	TRBD1	TRBJ2-6
CASSVDRGYTEAFF	TGTGCCAGCAGCGTAGACAGGGGGTACACTGAAGCTTTCTTT	TRBV9	TRBD1	TRBJ1-1
CAISGTSGDNEQFF	TGTGCCATCAGTGGGACTAGCGGGGACAATGAGCAGTTCTTC	TRBV10-3	TRBD2	TRBJ2-1
CATSRDSGPYEQYF	TGTGCCACCAGCAGAGATTCTGGCCCCTACGAGCAGTACTTC	TRBV15	NA	TRBJ2-7
CASSPGRLAGVTETQYF	TGTGCCAGCAGCCCTGGCCGACTAGCGGGAGTCACAGAGACCCAGTACTTC	TRBV13	TRBD2	TRBJ2-5
CASSAPRAGFNSPLHF	TGTGCCAGCAGCGCCCCTCGGGCAGGGTTTAATTCACCCCTCCACTTT	TRBV9	NA	TRBJ1-6
CASTYRDRAETQYF	TGTGCCAGCACTTACCGGGACAGGGCGGAGACCCAGTACTTC	TRBV28	TRBD1	TRBJ2-5
CASNSGTGELFF	TGTGCCAGCAACTCGGGAACCGGGGAGCTGTTTTTT	TRBV2	NA	TRBJ2-2
CASSEQGPLYNEQFF	TGTGCCAGCAGTGAACAGGGTCCTCTCTACAATGAGCAGTTCTTC	TRBV6-1	NA	TRBJ2-1
CASSLETRRNEQFF	TGTGCCAGCAGCTTAGAGACTAGGAGGAATGAGCAGTTCTTC	TRBV7-9	NA	TRBJ2-1
CASSHGLAGVSTDTQYF	TGCGCCAGCAGCCACGGACTAGCGGGGGTAAGCACAGATACGCAGTATTTT	TRBV4-1	TRBD2	TRBJ2-3
CASSQGQGEAGELFF	TGCGCCAGCAGCCAGGGACAGGGGGAGGCCGGGGAGCTGTTTTTT	TRBV5-1	TRBD1	TRBJ2-2
CASRLGLAGTDTQYF	TGTGCCAGTAGATTGGGACTAGCGGGCACAGATACGCAGTATTTT	TRBV19	TRBD2	TRBJ2-3
CASSPDRGRGYTF	TGTGCCAGCTCACCCGACAGGGGCAGGGGCTACACCTTC	TRBV18	TRBD1	TRBJ1-2
CATSRERLVVEQYF	TGTGCCACCAGCAGAGAACGATTAGTCGTCGAGCAGTACTTC	TRBV15	NA	TRBJ2-7
CASSLYRETEAFF	TGTGCCAGCAGCTTGTACAGGGAAACTGAAGCTTTCTTT	TRBV7-3	NA	TRBJ1-1
CACGGSNQPQHF	TGTGCCTGTGGGGGGAGCAATCAGCCCCAGCATTTT	TRBV19	NA	TRBJ1-5
CASSHAKTPSNTEAFF	TGCGCCAGCAGCCACGCGAAGACACCTTCAAACACTGAAGCTTTCTTT	TRBV4-1	NA	TRBJ1-1
CASRDRVTTYEQYF	TGTGCCAGTAGGGACAGGGTAACTACCTACGAGCAGTACTTC	TRBV19	TRBD1	TRBJ2-7
CASSRDSSSYNEQFF	TGTGCCAGCAGTCGGGATTCTAGCTCCTACAATGAGCAGTTCTTC	TRBV7-9	NA	TRBJ2-1
CASSRTGFNEKLFF	TGTGCCAGCAGCAGGACAGGGTTTAATGAAAAACTGTTTTTT	TRBV27	TRBD1	TRBJ1-4
CASGGAGGREQFF	TGTGCCAGCGGGGGAGCGGGAGGGAGGGAGCAGTTCTTC	TRBV9	TRBD2	TRBJ2-1
CASSVILKGAEQYF	TGTGCCAGCAGTGTAATTTTGAAGGGAGCCGAGCAGTACTTC	TRBV6-5	NA	TRBJ2-7
CASSFPTGFPSYEQYF	TGTGCCAGCAGTTTCCCTACAGGGTTCCCCTCCTACGAGCAGTACTTC	TRBV28	NA	TRBJ2-7
CASSGTGGEKLFF	TGTGCCAGCAGTGGGACAGGTGGTGAAAAACTGTTTTTT	TRBV9	TRBD1	TRBJ1-4
CASSPVPGVNQPQHF	TGTGCCAGCAGCCCAGTTCCAGGGGTAAATCAGCCCCAGCATTTT	TRBV28	NA	TRBJ1-5
CASSFWGSSYEQYF	TGTGCCAGCAGCTTCTGGGGCTCCTCCTACGAGCAGTACTTC	TRBV5-4	NA	TRBJ2-7
CSVGPGWNTEAFF	TGCAGCGTCGGACCGGGATGGAACACTGAAGCTTTCTTT	TRBV29-1	NA	TRBJ1-1
CASSPGTSGTDTQYF	TGTGCCAGTAGTCCTGGGACTAGCGGGACAGATACGCAGTATTTT	TRBV19	TRBD2	TRBJ2-3
CASSRRPQGSQPQHF	TGCGCCAGCAGCCGCCGACCCCAGGGTAGTCAGCCCCAGCATTTT	TRBV4-1	NA	TRBJ1-5
CATFRDRGNEQFF	TGTGCCACCTTCCGGGACAGGGGCAATGAGCAGTTCTTC	TRBV2	TRBD1	TRBJ2-1
CASSPATILGYTF	TGTGCCAGCAGCCCGGCGACAATACTCGGCTACACCTTC	TRBV5-6	NA	TRBJ1-2
CATSRALGEKLFF	TGTGCCACCAGCAGAGCCCTAGGTGAAAAACTGTTTTTT	TRBV15	NA	TRBJ1-4
CASVYLAGTENEQFF	TGTGCCAGCGTCTATCTAGCGGGAACGGAAAATGAGCAGTTCTTC	TRBV2	TRBD2	TRBJ2-1
CASSGRGISYEQYF	TGTGCCAGCAGTGGAAGGGGCATTTCATACGAGCAGTACTTC	TRBV6-1	NA	TRBJ2-7
CASSRVGTLRRTDTQYF	TGCGCCAGCAGCCGCGTGGGGACTCTACGTCGCACAGATACGCAGTATTTT	TRBV4-1	NA	TRBJ2-3
CASTPTSGGPGTDTQYF	TGTGCCAGCACCCCGACTAGCGGGGGGCCGGGCACAGATACGCAGTATTTT	TRBV28	TRBD2	TRBJ2-3
CASSSGTVSNQPQHF	TGTGCCAGCAGCTCCGGAACAGTGAGCAATCAGCCCCAGCATTTT	TRBV5-6	NA	TRBJ1-5
CASTRIGLAGGEDTQYF	TGTGCCAGCACCCGAATCGGGCTAGCGGGAGGCGAAGATACGCAGTATTTT	TRBV28	TRBD2	TRBJ2-3
CASSEGGKNTEAFF	TGTGCCAGCAGTGAAGGAGGGAAGAACACTGAAGCTTTCTTT	TRBV6-1	NA	TRBJ1-1
CASTLHPRGSTDTQYF	TGTGCCAGCACCCTACACCCCCGGGGAAGCACAGATACGCAGTATTTT	TRBV7-8	NA	TRBJ2-3
CAISAGGGYNEQFF	TGTGCCATCAGTGCGGGGGGCGGGTACAATGAGCAGTTCTTC	TRBV10-3	NA	TRBJ2-1
CASSQGVSGNTQYF	TGTGCCAGCAGCCAGGGGGTGAGCGGAAATACGCAGTATTTT	TRBV7-2	TRBD1	TRBJ2-3